This TCR beta chain was observed in a study of cytomegalovirus exposure and HLA in healthy donors. Study-level background: The study placed roughly four fifths of its 350 to 400 genotyped donors in the Caucasian-associated ancestry cluster. Overall study findings and caveats: There was a cluster of highly shared sequence variants that was likely a sequencing artifact. Immune exposure information comprised only CMV serostatus. High specificity and sensitivity for cytomegalovirus status were reported for the classifier.

As to this clone: Its antigen is not known.

The study ran its PCR with 60 Vbeta and 13 Jbeta primers. Using immunoSEQ multiplex PCR, the repertoire was profiled, and TCRdb retains in-frame clones only, with some absent. Here the sample spans under 85,000 clones, 60% to 85% being singletons. With 3 bases removed from V and 5 bases from J, the gap between germline ends came to 16 bases. Germline values: CDR1 SNHLY, CDR2 FYNNEI. The CDR3 is 15 residues long. The receptor was isolated from a woman in her forties in good health and CMV-seropositive. The sequenced material came from PBMCs. This chain uses TRBV2 with TRBJ2-5; D may be TRBD2 (5 bases). The CDR3 DNA reads TGTGCCAGCAGTGATGCACTAGGAATGGCGGAGACCCAGTACTTC. It yields the protein CASSDALGMAETQYF.